These T cell receptor beta chains were read from a single sample in a study of shared clonotypes between healthy human individuals. Produced via immunoSEQ multiplex PCR; TCRdb's table is partial and in-frame only. The sample lists about 2,500,000 clones, approximately 94% occurring once. Sequencing was carried out using naive CD4+ T cells sorted from blood. The receptors were gathered from a man aged 18 to 30 in good health. Both conserved end residues are part of each CDR3. Fields, in order: clone size, D gene, J gene, V gene, CDR3 protein, CDR3 DNA. D genes are given only for firm matches. Rows give clone size only sometimes, using once, few, many, or a class for an expanded clone.

clone_size: .
d_call: .
j_call: TRBJ2-6
v_call: TRBV2
cdr3_aa: CASSRGVVSGANVLTF
cdr3_nt: TGTGCCAGCAGCCGAGGAGTGGTCTCTGGGGCCAACGTCCTGACTTTC

clone_size: once
d_call: TRBD1
j_call: TRBJ1-5
v_call: TRBV2
cdr3_aa: CASSEEGQGTQPQHF
cdr3_nt: TGTGCCAGCAGTGAAGAGGGACAGGGGACACAGCCCCAGCATTTT

clone_size: .
d_call: .
j_call: TRBJ2-3
v_call: TRBV5-1
cdr3_aa: CASSFQQTRTDTQYF
cdr3_nt: TGCGCCAGCAGCTTCCAACAGACACGCACAGATACGCAGTATTTT

clone_size: .
d_call: .
j_call: TRBJ2-5
v_call: TRBV2
cdr3_aa: CASSPGQIQETQYF
cdr3_nt: TGTGCCAGCAGTCCAGGACAGATACAAGAGACCCAGTACTTC

clone_size: once
d_call: .
j_call: TRBJ2-7
v_call: TRBV6-1
cdr3_aa: CASRVDGRSYEQYF
cdr3_nt: TGTGCCAGCCGCGTGGACGGAAGATCCTACGAGCAGTACTTC

clone_size: .
d_call: TRBD1
j_call: TRBJ1-1
v_call: TRBV30
cdr3_aa: CAWEGGGGENTEAFF
cdr3_nt: TGTGCCTGGGAAGGGGGCGGGGGAGAAAACACTGAAGCTTTCTTT

clone_size: .
d_call: .
j_call: TRBJ2-5
v_call: TRBV9
cdr3_aa: CASSRSTAVGETQYF
cdr3_nt: TGTGCCAGCAGCCGTAGTACTGCCGTCGGGGAGACCCAGTACTTC

clone_size: .
d_call: TRBD2
j_call: TRBJ2-4
v_call: TRBV7-8
cdr3_aa: CASSLSSGASLAKNIQYF
cdr3_nt: TGTGCCAGCAGCTTAAGTAGCGGGGCATCCCTAGCCAAAAACATTCAGTACTTC

clone_size: .
d_call: TRBD1
j_call: TRBJ2-7
v_call: TRBV18
cdr3_aa: CASSLRDRDEQYF
cdr3_nt: TGTGCCAGCTCACTTCGGGACAGGGATGAGCAGTACTTC

clone_size: few
d_call: .
j_call: TRBJ2-7
v_call: TRBV19
cdr3_aa: CASSGTGESYEQYF
cdr3_nt: TGTGCCAGTAGCGGGACGGGGGAGTCCTACGAGCAGTACTTC

clone_size: once
d_call: TRBD2
j_call: TRBJ2-2
v_call: TRBV14
cdr3_aa: CASRPSGAGGTGELFF
cdr3_nt: TGTGCCAGCAGGCCTTCAGGAGCGGGAGGGACCGGGGAGCTGTTTTTT

clone_size: once
d_call: TRBD2
j_call: TRBJ2-7
v_call: TRBV9
cdr3_aa: CASSVGSSGSGLSYEQYF
cdr3_nt: TGTGCCAGCAGCGTAGGGTCCAGCGGGAGTGGTTTGTCCTACGAGCAGTACTTC

clone_size: .
d_call: .
j_call: TRBJ2-5
v_call: TRBV4-1
cdr3_aa: CASSLTPVGETQYF
cdr3_nt: TGCGCCAGCAGCCTCACTCCAGTGGGGGAGACCCAGTACTTC

clone_size: .
d_call: TRBD2
j_call: TRBJ2-3
v_call: TRBV12-5
cdr3_aa: CASAWGEGDTQYF
cdr3_nt: TGTGCTAGTGCCTGGGGGGAGGGAGATACGCAGTATTTT

clone_size: few
d_call: .
j_call: TRBJ1-2
v_call: TRBV18
cdr3_aa: CASSPGNVYGYTF
cdr3_nt: TGTGCCAGCTCACCAGGGAACGTCTATGGCTACACCTTC

clone_size: .
d_call: .
j_call: TRBJ1-2
v_call: TRBV27
cdr3_aa: CASSRSGLTNYGYTF
cdr3_nt: TGTGCCAGCAGTCGGTCAGGCCTAACGAACTATGGCTACACCTTC

clone_size: .
d_call: TRBD1
j_call: TRBJ2-4
v_call: TRBV12-5
cdr3_aa: CASGPGQGARNIQYF
cdr3_nt: TGTGCTAGTGGTCCCGGACAGGGGGCGAGAAACATTCAGTACTTC

clone_size: .
d_call: .
j_call: TRBJ2-4
v_call: TRBV19
cdr3_aa: CASSPRQVRVLEAKNIQYF
cdr3_nt: TGTGCCAGTAGTCCACGACAGGTTCGCGTACTCGAAGCCAAAAACATTCAGTACTTC

clone_size: .
d_call: TRBD1
j_call: TRBJ1-2
v_call: TRBV18
cdr3_aa: CASSPDRDYGYTF
cdr3_nt: TGTGCCAGCTCACCCGACAGGGATTATGGCTACACCTTC

clone_size: .
d_call: .
j_call: TRBJ1-3
v_call: TRBV9
cdr3_aa: CASSDRRTASSGNTIYF
cdr3_nt: TGTGCCAGCAGCGACCGAAGGACAGCAAGCTCTGGAAACACCATATATTTT

clone_size: .
d_call: .
j_call: TRBJ1-3
v_call: TRBV18
cdr3_aa: CASSDDRREPNTIYF
cdr3_nt: TGTGCCAGCTCTGACGATAGGAGAGAGCCAAACACCATATATTTT